Following are 20 T cell receptor beta chains from one sample sequenced in a study of regulatory T cells in long-lasting Graves disease. Documented time point: newly diagnosed GD, antithyroid drugs for less than 3 months. PBMC RNA served as the TCR library source. TCR beta libraries were built with iRepertoire HTBI primers and Arm-PCR of CDR3 regions. TCRdb re-analysed the multiplex PCR reads in MiXCR, keeping a single row per CDR3 protein. Here the sample spans 680,000 or so distinct CDR3 sequences, roughly 16% being singletons. This same sample was also part of a study on T cells in Graves' hyperthyroidism and ophthalmopathy.

The sequencing here drew on peripheral blood mononuclear cells (PBMCs), taken at new diagnosis, from a patient treated with antithyroid drugs. These receptors all stem from a woman aged 25 to 39 with Graves disease.

This chain connects TRBV5-1 to TRBJ1-1, with 8 bases identical to TRBD1. The CDR3 is 16 amino acids. The germline CDR1 and CDR2 sequences are SGHRS and YFSETQ. V lost 6 bases to trimming and J lost 1 base; unmatched junction nucleotides: 11. CDR3 region: CASNPGTGGWNTEAFF. The CDR3 nucleotides are TGCGCCAGCAACCCCGGGACAGGTGGTTGGAACACTGAAGCTTTCTTT.

There are a few counts of this clonotype. The chain is built from TRBV27 and TRBJ2-1; possible D gene TRBD2, 6 bases. Germline assignment: CDR1 MNHEY and CDR2 SMNVEV (reference sequence). The CDR3 length is 13 residues. V was cut by 5 bases and J by 9 bases, with 14 bases left in between. CDR3 bases: TGTGCCAGCAGTGTAGGCGGGATGGGTGAGCAGTTCTTC. It translates to CASSVGGMGEQFF.

Only a few counts were recorded for this clonotype. V and J are TRBV3-1 and TRBJ2-6, with D tentatively TRBD2 (6 bases). V lost 0 bases, J lost 4 bases, and 25 bases lay in between. Germline lookup yields CDR1 LGHDT and CDR2 YNNKEL (reference sequence). This CDR3 has 21 amino acids. CDR3 protein: CASSQERLAGKYVTGANVLTF. CDR3 nucleotide sequence: TGTGCCAGCAGCCAAGAGAGGCTCGCGGGAAAATACGTTACGGGGGCCAACGTCCTGACTTTC.

The V call is TRBV30, the J call TRBJ2-5; D perhaps matches TRBD2 (5 bases). In germline, CDR1 is GTSNPN, CDR2 SVGIG (reference sequence). Trimming cost V 3 bases and J 10 bases, with 12 bases left between them. CDR3 length: 11 amino acids. This CDR3 is CAWSSPAGQYF. In nucleotides, the CDR3 is TGTGCCTGGAGCTCCCCCGCGGGCCAGTACTTC.

This clonotype was counted ten times or more. The genes are TRBV3-1 and TRBJ2-3; D is unclear. Looked up from germline, CDR1 is LGHDT and CDR2 is YNNKEL (reference sequence). V was trimmed by 1 base and J by 2 bases, leaving 10 bases between them. The CDR3 is 15 amino acids. The CDR3 here is CASSQGLVHTDTQYF. The CDR3 bases are TGTGCCAGCAGCCAAGGTTTGGTGCACACAGATACGCAGTATTTT.

This clonotype showed up many times. CDR3 sequence (DNA): TGTGCCAGCAGCGCAGGTCCAGGGCCGAACTATGGCTACACCTTC. Amino acids: CASSAGPGPNYGYTF. The chain carries TRBV6-1 and TRBJ1-2, with a tentative D call TRBD1 (5 bases). The V end was cut by 6 bases, the J end by 2 bases, with 16 bases between. The CDR3 sequence is 15 residues long. Germline V gives CDR1 MNHNS, CDR2 SASEGT.

This clonotype was observed at least ten times. The chain is built from TRBV20-1 and TRBJ2-2, with a weak D call TRBD2 (7 bases). V dropped 3 bases and J dropped 7 bases, with 15 bases sitting between them. CDR3 length: 14 residues. From germline, CDR1 is DFQATT and CDR2 SNEGSKA (reference sequence). The CDR3 coding sequence is TGCAGTGCTAGGAGGGGGGGGGTTGACGGGGAGCTGTTTTTT. It codes for CSARRGGVDGELFF.

Ten or more counts support this clonotype. This chain uses TRBV19 with TRBJ2-1; maybe TRBD2 (5 bases). Germline V gene sequence: CDR1 LNHDA, CDR2 SQIVND (reference sequence). The CDR3 loop spans 16 amino acids. The V and J ends lost 6 bases and 6 bases respectively, with 21 bases between them. CDR3: CASSPDRPGGSNEQFF. CDR3 bases: TGTGCCAGTAGCCCCGACCGTCCCGGAGGTAGCAATGAGCAGTTCTTC. The full variable domain, rest sourced from reference TRBV19 and TRBJ2-1, is DGGITQSPKYLFRKEGQNVTLSCEQNLNHDAMYWYRQDPGQGLRLIYYSQIVNDFQKGDIAEGYSVSREKKESFPLTVTSAQKNPTAFYLCASSPDRPGGSNEQFFGPGTRLTVL.

This clonotype was counted at least ten times. The V and J genes are TRBV27 and TRBJ1-5; the D gene is possibly TRBD1 (6 bases). The CDR3 is made up of 15 amino acids. CDR1 is MNHEY, CDR2 SMNVEV, per germline (reference sequence). Trimming pared 6 bases from V and 7 bases from J, leaving 19 bases between. The CDR3 is CASSPVSTGRQPQHF. The CDR3 bases are TGTGCCAGCAGCCCCGTAAGTACAGGGAGGCAGCCCCAGCATTTT.

This clonotype was picked up many times. The chain couples TRBV28 to TRBJ2-5; D is unclear. Germline CDR1 and CDR2: MDHEN and SYDVKM. The length of the CDR3 is 15 residues. Trimming took 5 bases from V and 4 from J, leaving 17 bases between them. CDR3 sequence (DNA): TGTGCCAGCAGTCGCGCCCGTCTGGGCGGAGAGACCCAGTACTTC. It codes for CASSRARLGGETQYF. The complete variable domain, with remaining parts taken from reference TRBV28 and TRBJ2-5, reads DVKVTQSSRYLVKRTGEKVFLECVQDMDHENMFWYRQDPGLGLRLIYFSYDVKMKEKGDIPEGYSVSREKKERFSLILESASTNQTSMYLCASSRARLGGETQYFGPGTRLLVL.

This clonotype was recorded at least ten times. This chain uses TRBV7-2 with TRBJ1-6, with D hard to call. With 4 bases removed from V and 14 bases from J, the gap between germline ends came to 12 bases. Per the germline V gene, CDR1 is SGHTA and CDR2 is FQGNSA. This CDR3 has 12 amino acids. CDR3 amino acids: CASSSNTGSLHF. CDR3 DNA: TGTGCCAGCAGCTCTAACACTGGTTCCCTCCACTTT.

This clonotype has a count of ten or more. The chain recombines TRBV12-3 or TRBV12-4 with TRBJ2-1, with 13 bases that match TRBD2. After removal of 5 bases from V and 16 bases from J, the junction contained 8 bases not matched to a gene. The length of the CDR3 is 13 residues. Here the CDR3 reads CASSHGTSGIYFF. CDR3 sequence (DNA): TGTGCCAGCAGTCACGGGACTAGCGGGATTTATTTCTTC.

The V call is TRBV2, the J call TRBJ2-5; no definite D call. The V end was cut by 4 bases, the J end by 5 bases, with 14 bases between. In germline, CDR1 is SNHLY, CDR2 FYNNEI. There are 14 residues in the CDR3. The CDR3, as DNA: TGTGCCAGCAGTGCTGGCCTGCTAAGGGAGACCCAGTACTTC. Amino acids: CASSAGLLRETQYF.

This clonotype was detected ten times or more. The chain combines TRBV28 with TRBJ2-5; D gene ambiguous. Deletions cut 6 bases from V and 1 base from J, with 9 bases between. Germline V gene sequence: CDR1 MDHEN, CDR2 SYDVKM. The CDR3 consists of 13 residues. Here the CDR3 DNA reads TGTGCCAGCAGCTTAACACCCCAAGAGACCCAGTACTTC. Its protein product is CASSLTPQETQYF.

The chain joins TRBV4-1 to TRBJ2-7; 10 bases match TRBD2. The CDR3 is 18 residues long. The V segment lost 3 bases and the J segment 0 bases; nucleotides outside the gene matches: 11. The germline V gene encodes CDR1 MGHRA and CDR2 YSYEKL. CDR3 protein: CASSQAPYLAGDSYEQYF. CDR3 DNA: TGCGCCAGCAGCCAGGCACCCTACCTAGCGGGAGACTCCTACGAGCAGTACTTC.

This clonotype came up many times. The chain links TRBV6-5 to TRBJ1-5; TRBD1 might be the D (6 bases). The germline V gene encodes CDR1 MNHEY and CDR2 SVGAGI. The CDR3 is made up of 16 amino acids. Trimming took 4 bases from V and 2 from J, leaving 15 bases between them. The CDR3, as DNA: TGTGCCAGCAGTTTCAAGGCGGGGGCTGGCAATCAGCCCCAGCATTTT. It encodes CASSFKAGAGNQPQHF.

This clonotype was seen many times. The chain uses TRBV4-2 and TRBJ1-1, with TRBD1 matching 7 bases. V shed 4 bases, J shed 1 base, and the junction held 6 bases outside the gene matches. The CDR3 is 15 residues long. Germline values: CDR1 LGHNA, CDR2 YNFKEQ. Here the CDR3 DNA reads TGTGCCAGCAGCCCCCGACAGGGAAAGAACACTGAAGCTTTCTTT. Translating gives CASSPRQGKNTEAFF.

The table lists this clonotype with many counts. The chain combines TRBV6-1 with TRBJ2-4; 13 bases fit TRBD2. The V gene end was trimmed by 5 bases and the J gene end by 6 bases; junction bases not matched to a gene: 7. CDR1 is MNHNS, CDR2 SASEGT, per germline. This CDR3 has 16 amino acids. The CDR3 region is CASSKLAGGFGNIQYF. The CDR3 nucleotides read TGTGCCAGCAGTAAACTAGCGGGAGGGTTCGGAAACATTCAGTACTTC.

Ten or more counts support this clonotype. This sequence joins TRBV7-9 and TRBJ2-7; 8 nucleotides agree with TRBD1. The length of the CDR3 is 13 residues. Germline V gene data show CDR1 as SEHNR and CDR2 as FQNEAQ (reference sequence). V was clipped by 0 bases and J by 11 bases; unmatched bases: 6. As DNA, the CDR3 is TGTGCCAGCAGCTTAGCGGAGGCGACAGGGGAGTACTTC. Translating it yields CASSLAEATGEYF.

V gene TRBV9 combines with J gene TRBJ2-2; D possibly corresponds to TRBD1 (6 bases). Germline V gene sequence: CDR1 SGDLS, CDR2 YYNGEE. V was shortened by 5 bases and J by 1 base, with 9 bases between the two germline ends. The CDR3 has 14 residues. CDR3 in DNA: TGTGCCAGCAGTAAACAGGGGAACACCGGGGAGCTGTTTTTT. Translating it yields CASSKQGNTGELFF.